These 30 T cell receptor beta chains originate from one sample sequenced in a study of blood T cell repertoires in COVID-19. TCRdb's table, derived via immunoSEQ multiplex PCR, lists solely in-frame clones and lacks some. The sample contains approximately 250,000 clones, around nine tenths of which appear only once. Sequencing used peripheral blood. The source is a man under 40 with COVID-19, enrolled during active disease.

The J gene is TRBJ2-5, the V gene TRBV6-1; D uncertain. The CDR3 loop spans 12 amino acids. Per germline, CDR1 MNHNS and CDR2 SASEGT. The V end was cut by 1 base, the J end by 4 bases, with 4 bases between. CDR3 in DNA: TGTGCCAGCAGTGAAGGGAGAGAGACCCAGTACTTC. It is translated as CASSEGRETQYF.

The chain carries TRBV7-9 and TRBJ1-2; TRBD1 matches 8 bases. From germline, CDR1 is SEHNR and CDR2 FQNEAQ (reference sequence). V lost 3 bases to trimming and J lost 4 bases; unmatched junction nucleotides: 1. The CDR3 contains 13 residues. CDR3 sequence (DNA): TGTGCCAGCAGCTTCGGGACAGGCTATGGCTACACCTTC. This sequence encodes CASSFGTGYGYTF.

This chain connects TRBV28 to TRBJ2-7, with 9 positions matching TRBD1. Germline lookup yields CDR1 MDHEN and CDR2 SYDVKM. The V segment lost 4 bases and the J segment 4 bases; nucleotides outside the gene matches: 11. The CDR3 contains 16 residues. CDR3 nucleotide sequence: TGTGCCAGCAGTTCCATTGCTTGGACAGGGGAATACGAGCAGTACTTC. This gives the protein CASSSIAWTGEYEQYF.

There are a few counts of this clone. The chain is built from TRBV6-5 and TRBJ1-1; D not resolved. Germline V lookup: CDR1 MNHEY, CDR2 SVGAGI. V was clipped by 6 bases and J by 2 bases, with 13 bases between them. This CDR3 contains 14 residues. CDR3 coding DNA: TGTGCCAGCAGGCAACAGATTACTAACACTGAAGCTTTCTTT. Protein: CASRQQITNTEAFF.

The chain combines TRBV6-5 with TRBJ1-2, with 7 bases that match TRBD1. The CDR3 spans 16 residues. CDR1 is MNHEY and CDR2 is SVGAGI in the germline V gene. The V gene end was trimmed by 1 base and the J gene end by 2 bases; junction bases not matched to a gene: 7. The CDR3 sequence: CASSYLKTGLNYGYTF. For the CDR3, the DNA is TGTGCCAGCAGTTACTTAAAGACAGGGCTCAACTATGGCTACACCTTC.

The chain employs TRBV5-1 and TRBJ2-7, with 9 bases matching TRBD1. The CDR3 runs to 18 residues. Per germline, CDR1 SGHRS and CDR2 YFSETQ. Trimming took 0 bases from V and 6 from J; bases not matched to a gene: 16. The CDR3, as DNA: TGCGCCAGCAGCTTGGAGGGTCGAGGGACAGGGCTGGATCCCGAGCAGTACTTC. Residues: CASSLEGRGTGLDPEQYF.

The J gene is TRBJ2-2, the V gene TRBV4-1, with TRBD2 as a possible D gene (6 bases). The CDR3 runs to 15 residues. Trimming stripped 10 bases from V and 1 base from J, with 16 bases between. CDR1 and CDR2 from the germline V gene are MGHRA and YSYEKL. For the CDR3, the DNA is TGCGCCACCTCAAGAGGGACTCAGAACACCGGGGAGCTGTTTTTT. This sequence encodes CATSRGTQNTGELFF.

This chain links TRBV10-3 with TRBJ2-1; D perhaps matches TRBD1 (6 bases). From germline, CDR1 is ENHRY and CDR2 SYGVKD. The CDR3 sequence is 15 residues long. V lost 6 bases and J lost 0, with 12 bases in between. The CDR3 coding sequence is TGTGCCATCAGCCTCCGGGACATCTCCTACAATGAGCAGTTCTTC. It specifies CAISLRDISYNEQFF.

The CDR3, as DNA: TGTGCCAGTAGTAACTCCGGGACGGCGGGGAATCAGCCCCAGCATTTT. The encoded protein is CASSNSGTAGNQPQHF. The chain recombines TRBV19 with TRBJ1-5, with D possibly matching TRBD1 (5 bases). Germline CDR1 LNHDA, CDR2 SQIVND (reference sequence). The CDR3 loop spans 16 amino acids. V lost 4 bases, J lost 4 bases, and 17 bases lay in between.

CDR3 nucleotides: TGTGCCAGCAACCCTCAGGGGTGGGGTGAAGCTTTCTTT. It codes for CASNPQGWGEAFF. The chain joins TRBV27 to TRBJ1-1, with a weak D call TRBD1 (6 bases). Between the trimmed V and J ends, which lost 7 bases and 7 bases, there was a span of 16 bases. The CDR3 spans 13 residues. Per germline, CDR1 MNHEY and CDR2 SMNVEV (reference sequence).

The CDR3: CASSQDQGGGGYTF. Written as DNA, the CDR3 is TGCGCCAGCAGCCAAGATCAGGGGGGCGGCGGCTACACCTTC. V and J are TRBV4-1 and TRBJ1-2, with 7 positions matching TRBD1. CDR1 and CDR2 (germline): MGHRA, YSYEKL. The CDR3 consists of 14 residues. V gave up 0 bases and J gave up 8 bases; unmatched junction bases: 6.

This chain uses TRBV12-3 or TRBV12-4 with TRBJ2-7; D might be TRBD2 (5 bases). The CDR3 has 13 amino acids. Trimming pared 4 bases from V and 7 bases from J, leaving 14 bases between. Here the CDR3 DNA reads TGTGCCAGCAGTTCCACTAGTTTGGGTGAGCAGTACTTC. Translation gives CASSSTSLGEQYF.

The CDR3 region has the DNA TGTGCCAGCAGCGACCGGACTAGCGGGGGGGTATTGGTACAAGAGACCCAGTACTTC. Encoded protein: CASSDRTSGGVLVQETQYF. This rearrangement joins TRBV13 to TRBJ2-5, with TRBD2 identical over 15 bases. The length of the CDR3 is 19 residues. V gave up 5 bases and J gave up 2 bases; unmatched junction bases: 12. The germline V gene has CDR1 PRHDT and CDR2 FYEKMQ (reference sequence). Combining the CDR3 with reference TRBV13 and TRBJ2-5 gives the whole variable domain AAGVIQSPRHLIKEKRETATLKCYPIPRHDTVYWYQQGPGQDPQFLISFYEKMQSDKGSIPDRFSAQQFSDYHSELNMSSLELGDSALYFCASSDRTSGGVLVQETQYFGPGTRLLVL.

V gene TRBV19 combines with J gene TRBJ1-2; maybe TRBD1 (6 bases). CDR1 and CDR2 (germline): LNHDA, SQIVND (reference sequence). Trimming pared 7 bases from V and 4 bases from J, leaving 13 bases between. There are 13 residues in the CDR3. CDR3 DNA sequence: TGTGCCAGTATGGGACACCCGCCCTATGGCTACACCTTC. Encoded protein: CASMGHPPYGYTF. The full variable domain, rest sourced from reference TRBV19 and TRBJ1-2, is DGGITQSPKYLFRKEGQNVTLSCEQNLNHDAMYWYRQDPGQGLRLIYYSQIVNDFQKGDIAEGYSVSREKKESFPLTVTSAQKNPTAFYLCASMGHPPYGYTFGSGTRLTVV.

The chain joins TRBV29-1 to TRBJ2-3; D gene ambiguous. This CDR3 spans 15 amino acids. V was trimmed by 0 bases and J by 3 bases, leaving 13 bases between them. Germline CDR1 reads SQVTM; CDR2 reads ANQGSEA. DNA of the CDR3: TGCAGCGTTGAAGAGTCCCCACAAAAAACAGATACGCAGTATTTT. Translated: CSVEESPQKTDTQYF.

The genes are TRBV5-1 and TRBJ2-7, with TRBD1 identical over 9 bases. This CDR3 contains 19 residues. The V gene end was trimmed by 3 bases and the J gene end by 2 bases; junction bases not matched to a gene: 18. Germline V CDR1 and CDR2: SGHRS, YFSETQ. CDR3 DNA: TGCGCCAGCAGCTCCACCCGGACAGGGGTCGATGAGTGGGCCTACGAGCAGTACTTC. This codes for CASSSTRTGVDEWAYEQYF.

The chain combines TRBV5-1 with TRBJ2-2; 11 nucleotides align to TRBD1. The CDR3 length is 19 residues. CDR1 SGHRS and CDR2 YFSETQ come from the germline V gene. J lost 2 bases, V lost 4 bases, and 13 bases had no gene match. CDR3 loop: CASSPKTSGTGGNTGELFF. In DNA form, the CDR3 reads TGCGCCAGCAGCCCCAAGACTTCCGGGACAGGGGGAAACACCGGGGAGCTGTTTTTT.

The genes are TRBV18 and TRBJ1-5; unclear D gene. Trimming stripped 5 bases from V and 4 bases from J, with 9 bases between. This CDR3 has 13 residues. Germline CDR1 KGHSH, CDR2 LQKENI. The CDR3 region is CASSTSSNQPQHF. The CDR3, as DNA: TGTGCCAGCTCAACGTCGAGTAATCAGCCCCAGCATTTT.

The genes are TRBV6-5 and TRBJ1-1; 9 positions agree with TRBD1. V shed 4 bases and J 5 bases; nucleotides not matched to a gene: 5. Germline CDR1 reads MNHEY; CDR2 reads SVGAGI. The CDR3 covers 14 residues. CDR3 nucleotide sequence: TGTGCCAGCAGTTGGGACAGGGTCGATACTGAAGCTTTCTTT. It encodes CASSWDRVDTEAFF.

This chain joins TRBV3-1 (or the pseudogene TRBV3-2) and TRBJ2-7; a possible D gene is TRBD1 (5 bases). Trimming pared 1 base from V and 2 bases from J, leaving 9 bases between. CDR1 is LGHDT and CDR2 is YNNKEL in the germline V gene (reference sequence). This CDR3 contains 14 residues. CDR3 sequence reads: CASSQGQFTYEQYF. CDR3 nucleotides: TGTGCCAGCAGCCAAGGACAGTTCACCTACGAGCAGTACTTC.

Comment on this clone: Distinct nucleotide sequences in the sample also encode this CDR3. The chain couples TRBV6-5 to TRBJ1-2; 8 nucleotides line up with TRBD1. J gave up 8 bases and V 4 bases, and 6 bases lay outside the gene matches. CDR1 is MNHEY and CDR2 is SVGAGI in the germline V gene. This CDR3 contains 13 residues. The CDR3 is CASSSQGARGYTF. The CDR3 DNA follows: TGTGCCAGCAGTTCCCAGGGGGCGCGGGGCTACACCTTC.

The chain couples TRBV11-2 to TRBJ2-3; 7 bases fit TRBD1. From germline, CDR1 is SGHAT and CDR2 FQNNGV. V shed 1 base and J 2 bases; nucleotides not matched to a gene: 6. The CDR3 runs 16 residues. The chain's CDR3 is CASSLVMGTATDTQYF. The CDR3 DNA sequence: TGTGCCAGCAGCTTAGTAATGGGGACAGCCACAGATACGCAGTATTTT.

The rearrangement links TRBV7-9 to TRBJ1-4; weak D call: TRBD1 (6 bases). V was shortened by 5 bases and J by 3 bases, with 13 bases between the two germline ends. This CDR3 comprises 15 residues. Germline loops: CDR1 SEHNR, CDR2 FQNEAQ (reference sequence). The CDR3 DNA follows: TGTGCCAGCAGCGCCGGACAGTCGCCTAATGAAAAACTGTTTTTT. It codes for CASSAGQSPNEKLFF. Together with reference TRBV7-9 and TRBJ1-4, the CDR3 gives the full variable domain: DTGVSQNPRHKITKRGQNVTFRCDPISEHNRLYWYRQTLGQGPEFLTYFQNEAQLEKSRLLSDRFSAERPKGSFSTLEIQRTEQGDSAMYLCASSAGQSPNEKLFFGSGTQLSVL.

The J gene is TRBJ1-1, the V gene TRBV10-3; D gene unclear. Trimming removed 3 bases from V and 0 bases from J, with 5 bases in between. Germline CDR1 and CDR2: ENHRY and SYGVKD. CDR3 length: 13 amino acids. The CDR3 bases are TGTGCCATCAGTGAAGCGGTGAACACTGAAGCTTTCTTT. Amino acid sequence: CAISEAVNTEAFF.

V gene TRBV11-2 combines with J gene TRBJ1-4; TRBD1 matches at 9 bases. The CDR3 contains 19 residues. Germline lookup yields CDR1 SGHAT and CDR2 FQNNGV. After removal of 8 bases from V and 7 bases from J, the junction contained 23 bases not matched to a gene. The CDR3 region is CASGSVFGTGSFGGEKLFF. DNA of the CDR3: TGTGCCAGCGGTTCTGTCTTTGGGACAGGGAGCTTTGGGGGTGAAAAACTGTTTTTT.

The chain links TRBV29-1 to TRBJ1-2; the D is unclear. The CDR3 is 14 amino acids. Germline V gives CDR1 SQVTM, CDR2 ANQGSEA. V shed 8 bases and J shed 0 bases, with 16 bases lying between them. The chain's CDR3 is CSFVRINANYGYTF. The CDR3 DNA reads TGCAGCTTTGTGCGGATCAACGCTAACTATGGCTACACCTTC. Full variable domain (remainder filled in from reference TRBV29-1 and TRBJ1-2): SAVISQKPSRDICQRGTSLTIQCQVDSQVTMMFWYRQQPGQSLTLIATANQGSEATYESGFVIDKFPISRPNLTFSTLTVSNMSPEDSSIYLCSFVRINANYGYTFGSGTRLTVV.

V gene TRBV27 combines with J gene TRBJ2-7, with D possibly being TRBD1 (5 bases). CDR1 is MNHEY, CDR2 SMNVEV, per germline (reference sequence). The CDR3 runs 14 residues. The V gene lost 4 bases and the J gene lost 0 bases, with 10 bases spanning the gap. CDR3 sequence: CASSSGISSYEQYF. The CDR3 nucleotides are TGTGCCAGCAGTTCAGGGATAAGCTCCTACGAGCAGTACTTC.

This chain connects TRBV19 to TRBJ1-3; no firm D call. The CDR3 sequence is 15 residues long. Looked up from germline, CDR1 is LNHDA and CDR2 is SQIVND (reference sequence). Trimming shortened V by 7 bases and J by 4 bases, and 17 bases separated the two germline ends. Written as DNA, the CDR3 is TGTGCCAGTACGGGGAAGGCCCAGGTCGGAAACACCATATATTTT. Translated, it gives CASTGKAQVGNTIYF.

The V and J genes are TRBV9 and TRBJ2-2; D perhaps matches TRBD2 (6 bases). With 5 bases removed from V and 4 bases from J, the gap between germline ends came to 15 bases. Germline loops: CDR1 SGDLS, CDR2 YYNGEE. The CDR3 is 15 residues long. The DNA of the CDR3 is TGTGCCAGCAGGCCGGAGCCCGGGAGCACCGGGGAGCTGTTTTTT. As protein: CASRPEPGSTGELFF.

This chain links TRBV18 with TRBJ2-5; D not resolved. Germline V gene data show CDR1 as KGHSH and CDR2 as LQKENI. V was clipped by 4 bases and J by 3 bases, with 9 bases between them. The CDR3 has 13 residues. The CDR3 DNA is TGTGCCAGCTCACTTTACAGAGAAGAGACCCAGTACTTC. It codes for CASSLYREETQYF.